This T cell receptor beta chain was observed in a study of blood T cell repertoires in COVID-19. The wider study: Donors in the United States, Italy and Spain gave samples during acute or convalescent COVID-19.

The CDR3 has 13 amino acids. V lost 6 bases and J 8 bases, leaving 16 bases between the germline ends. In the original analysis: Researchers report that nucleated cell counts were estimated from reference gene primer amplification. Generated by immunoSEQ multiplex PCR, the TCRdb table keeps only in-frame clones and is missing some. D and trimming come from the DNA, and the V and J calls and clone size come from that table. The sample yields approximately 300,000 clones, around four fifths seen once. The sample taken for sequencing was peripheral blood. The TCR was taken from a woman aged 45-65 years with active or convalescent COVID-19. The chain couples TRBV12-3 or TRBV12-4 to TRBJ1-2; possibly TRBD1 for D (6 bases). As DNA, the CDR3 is TGTGCCAGCAGCCTACAGGGTCCGGGGGGCTACACCTTC. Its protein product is CASSLQGPGGYTF.